These 21 T cell receptor beta chains were all obtained from the same sample, sequenced in a study of CD8+CD57+ T cells in acquired aplastic anemia. It was genomic DNA that served as the template for profiling TCR beta VDJ and CDR3. TCRdb re-derived calls from the reads in MiXCR, one entry per CDR3 protein. The sample holds around 180,000 distinct CDR3 sequences; 55% to 70% are singletons and the top ten take 45% to 55%. Input material: sorted CD4+, CD8+, or CD8+CD57+ T cells (not recorded which) from PBMCs. The receptors derive from a human donor in good health.

This clonotype occurred many times. This chain uses TRBV15 with TRBJ2-3, with 8 bases fitting TRBD1. This CDR3 contains 15 residues. The trim removed 3 bases at V and 3 bases at J, leaving 5 bases unmatched. The germline CDR1 and CDR2 sequences are LNHNV and YYDKDF (reference sequence). CDR3 in DNA: TGTGCCACCAGCAGGCAGACAGGGGTAACAGATACGCAGTATTTT. Its translation is CATSRQTGVTDTQYF. Full variable domain (missing parts from reference TRBV15 and TRBJ2-3): DAMVIQNPRYQVTQFGKPVTLSCSQTLNHNVMYWYQQKSSQAPKLLFHYYDKDFNNEADTPDNFQSRRPNTSFCFLDIRSPGLGDTAMYLCATSRQTGVTDTQYFGPGTRLTVL.

This clonotype was seen at least ten times. The chain links TRBV5-6 to TRBJ2-7; D may be TRBD1 (5 bases). This CDR3 contains 14 residues. The V and J ends lost 4 bases and 3 bases respectively, with 14 bases between them. Germline V lookup: CDR1 SGHDT, CDR2 YYEEEE. CDR3 protein: CASSPDNLRYEQYF. The DNA of the CDR3 is TGTGCCAGCAGCCCGGACAACTTACGCTACGAGCAGTACTTC.

The rearrangement links TRBV9 to TRBJ1-3, with TRBD1 as a possible D gene (6 bases). The germline gives CDR1 SGDLS, CDR2 YYNGEE. Trimming took 4 bases from V and 0 from J, leaving 14 bases between them. There are 16 residues in the CDR3. The CDR3 spells CASSTRQASSGNTIYF. In DNA, the CDR3 is TGTGCCAGCAGCACTCGACAGGCCTCCTCTGGAAACACCATATATTTT.

The chain uses TRBV7-2 and TRBJ2-1; 7 bases agree with TRBD2. This CDR3 contains 15 residues. Looked up from germline, CDR1 is SGHTA and CDR2 is FQGNSA. V lost 6 bases, J lost 0 bases, and 5 bases stayed unmatched. The CDR3 DNA sequence: TGTGCCAGCAGTACTAGGGACTACTCCTACAATGAGCAGTTCTTC. Amino acids: CASSTRDYSYNEQFF.

In the case of this clonotype: Its ends do not fully match the called genes, so a read error is possible. The genes are TRBV12-5 and TRBJ1-1; tentative D call: TRBD1 (6 bases). Germline V gives CDR1 LGHNT, CDR2 FRNRAP. This CDR3 has 15 residues. The CDR3 here is CASSLHRALNTGAFF. The CDR3 nucleotides are TGTGCCAGCAGTCTACACAGGGCCCTGAACACTGGAGCTTTCTTT.

This clonotype was seen only a few times. This chain joins TRBV5-6 and TRBJ2-3; no firm D call. Germline V gene data show CDR1 as SGHDT and CDR2 as YYEEEE. V dropped 4 bases and J dropped 0 bases, with 9 bases sitting between them. This CDR3 region has 14 residues. CDR3: CASSTRSSTDTQYF. CDR3 nucleotides: TGTGCCAGCAGCACGCGATCTAGCACAGATACGCAGTATTTT.

This clonotype has a count of ten or more. The chain is built from TRBV20-1 and TRBJ1-1, with 7 bases that match TRBD1. The CDR3 is 11 residues long. Germline values: CDR1 DFQATT, CDR2 SNEGSKA (reference sequence). With 1 base clipped from V and 13 bases from J, the junction kept 6 bases outside the gene matches. The CDR3 region has the DNA TGCAGTGCTAGAGTTACGGGACAGAGTTTCTTT. Protein: CSARVTGQSFF.

V and J are TRBV7-9 and TRBJ2-3, with 10 positions matching TRBD2. The CDR3 runs 19 residues. Unmatched junction bases numbered 17, after V lost 8 bases and J lost 0 bases. CDR1 and CDR2 from the germline V gene are SEHNR and FQNEAQ (reference sequence). CDR3 DNA: TGTGCCAGCTCGCACGATACTAGCGGGGCCTTGATCAGCACAGATACGCAGTATTTT. Translating it yields CASSHDTSGALISTDTQYF.

Only a few counts were recorded for this clonotype. The rearrangement links TRBV20-1 to TRBJ1-6; 9 bases fit TRBD1. The germline gives CDR1 DFQATT, CDR2 SNEGSKA (reference sequence). The trim removed 2 bases at V and 5 bases at J, leaving 4 bases unmatched. There are 15 residues in the CDR3. The CDR3 loop is CSARRTGDNNSPLHF. Here the CDR3 DNA reads TGCAGTGCTAGACGGACAGGGGATAATAATTCACCCCTCCACTTT.

In the case of this clonotype: One base away lies a much larger clone, so this may be a sequencing read error. V gene TRBV19 combines with J gene TRBJ2-2, with 10 positions matching TRBD2. The CDR3 is 17 amino acids. The germline gives CDR1 LNHDA, CDR2 SQIVND (reference sequence). This CDR3 is CASTPLAGEFNTGELLF. CDR3 coding DNA: TGTGCCAGTACTCCCCTAGCGGGGGAGTTTAACACCGGGGAGCTGCTTTTT.

Note on this clonotype: The junction and the germline gene differ at one end; a read error may be behind it. This chain joins TRBV7-2 and TRBJ1-1, with 7 bases aligning to TRBD1. The V gene's germline CDR1 is SGHTA and CDR2 FQGNSA. CDR3 size: 16 residues. The CDR3 loop is CATSRLTGPGNTEAFF. The DNA for the CDR3 is TGTGCCACCAGCAGGCTGACAGGGCCGGGGAACACTGAAGCTTTCTTT. The full variable domain, in which reference TRBV7-2 and TRBJ1-1 provide the parts outside the CDR3, is GAGVSQSPSNKVTEKGKDVELRCDPISGHTALYWYRQSLGQGLEFLIYFQGNSAPDKSGLPSDRFSAERTGGSVSTLTIQRTQQEDSAVYLCATSRLTGPGNTEAFFGQGTRLTVV.

V usage is TRBV6-4 and J usage is TRBJ2-2, with D possibly TRBD2 on 6 matching bases. The CDR3 is made up of 12 amino acids. Trimming pared 5 bases from V and 7 bases from J, leaving 8 bases between. Germline CDR1 and CDR2: MRHNA and SNTAGT. In nucleotides, the CDR3 is TGTGCCAGCAGTACCGGGAGCGGGGAGCTGTTTTTT. It codes for CASSTGSGELFF.

About this clonotype: The junction does not match germline at one end; this may be a read error. The chain links TRBV5-1 to TRBJ2-5, with a weak D call TRBD1 (6 bases). Germline V gene lookup returns CDR1 SGHRS and CDR2 YFSETQ. CDR3 length equals 14 residues. CDR3 DNA sequence: TGTGCCAGCAGCCGTACTGGGGGCGAAGAGACCCAGTACTTC. This codes for CASSRTGGEETQYF.

This clonotype was detected only once. The V call is TRBV6-6, the J call TRBJ1-6; 8 nucleotides match TRBD1. Trimming removed 8 bases from V and 8 bases from J; junction bases left unmatched: 2. CDR3 length: 12 residues. Germline loops: CDR1 MNHNY, CDR2 SVGAGI (reference sequence). CDR3 in amino acids: CASGQGHSPLHF. The CDR3 coding sequence is TGTGCCAGCGGACAGGGCCATTCACCCCTCCACTTT.

The V call is TRBV3-1, the J call TRBJ1-1, with a tentative D call TRBD1 (5 bases). Trimming removed 3 bases at V and 2 bases at J, with 10 bases between. The germline V gene has CDR1 LGHDT and CDR2 YNNKEL (reference sequence). This CDR3 spans 14 amino acids. CDR3 sequence (DNA): TGTGCCAGCAGCCACAAAGGGGAAAACACTGAAGCTTTCTTT. This sequence encodes CASSHKGENTEAFF.

This chain joins TRBV7-9 and TRBJ1-1, with a tentative D call TRBD1 (6 bases). Germline assignment: CDR1 SEHNR and CDR2 FQNEAQ (reference sequence). This CDR3 spans 14 amino acids. V was trimmed by 4 bases and J by 5 bases, leaving 14 bases between them. The CDR3 here is CASSSLLQGTEAFF. As DNA, the CDR3 is TGTGCCAGCAGCTCTTTACTACAGGGAACTGAAGCTTTCTTT.

With respect to this clonotype: A read error may produce the germline difference seen at one junction end. The chain has TRBV15 and TRBJ1-2, with 8 bases fitting TRBD1. The CDR3 totals 14 residues. Germline V gives CDR1 LNHNV, CDR2 YYDKDF (reference sequence). CDR3 in DNA: TGTGCCACCAGCACCCTTCAGGGGGCCGCCGAGGTCTCCTTC. Its protein product is CATSTLQGAAEVSF.

V and J are TRBV10-1 and TRBJ2-7; TRBD1 agrees at 7 bases. Trimming cost V 7 bases and J 4 bases; bases outside gene matches: 13. This CDR3 contains 15 residues. Germline V gives CDR1 WNHNN, CDR2 SYGVQD (reference sequence). The DNA of the CDR3 is TGCGCCAGCATGGGGAGACAGGGCCTTTCTTACGAGCAGTACTTC. As protein: CASMGRQGLSYEQYF.

The chain is built from TRBV20-1 and TRBJ2-7; 8 bases are a match to TRBD1. CDR3 size: 15 residues. Trimming cost V 0 bases and J 5 bases; bases outside gene matches: 9. Per germline, CDR1 DFQATT and CDR2 SNEGSKA (reference sequence). The CDR3 protein is CSARDLGTGKDEQYF. The CDR3 DNA reads as TGCAGTGCTAGAGACCTCGGGACAGGCAAGGACGAGCAGTACTTC.

The table lists this clonotype with many counts. This chain uses TRBV7-6 with TRBJ1-2, with D possibly TRBD1 on 5 matching bases. CDR1 is SGHVS and CDR2 is FNYEAQ in the germline V gene. There are 16 residues in the CDR3. The ends were cut back, 1 base at V and 8 bases at J, with 20 bases in the middle. DNA of the CDR3: TGTGCCAGCAGCTTAGAGACTGAGGGACGCGTTTTAGGCTACACCTTC. Translation gives CASSLETEGRVLGYTF.

Many counts were recorded for this clonotype. The chain combines TRBV14 with TRBJ2-1; a weak D match, TRBD2 (6 bases). Germline values: CDR1 SGHDN, CDR2 FVKESK. The CDR3 runs 17 residues. Trimming removed 1 base at V and 3 bases at J, with 16 bases between. CDR3 in DNA: TGTGCCAGCAGCCAAGGACTCGGGGGAGGCGTCTACAATGAGCAGTTCTTC. Amino acids: CASSQGLGGGVYNEQFF.